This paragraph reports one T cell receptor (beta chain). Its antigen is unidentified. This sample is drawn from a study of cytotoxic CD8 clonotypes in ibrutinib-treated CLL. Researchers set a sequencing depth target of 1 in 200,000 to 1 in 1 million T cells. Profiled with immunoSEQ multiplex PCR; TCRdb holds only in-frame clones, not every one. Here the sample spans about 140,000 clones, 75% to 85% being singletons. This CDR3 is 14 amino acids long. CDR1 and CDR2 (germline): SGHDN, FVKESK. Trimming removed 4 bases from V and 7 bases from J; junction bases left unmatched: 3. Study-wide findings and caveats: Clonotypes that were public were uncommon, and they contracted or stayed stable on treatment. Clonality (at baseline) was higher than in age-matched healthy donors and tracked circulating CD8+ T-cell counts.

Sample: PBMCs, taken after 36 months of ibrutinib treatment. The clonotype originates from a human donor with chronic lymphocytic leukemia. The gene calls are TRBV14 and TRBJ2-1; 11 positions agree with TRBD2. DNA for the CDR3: TGTGCCAGCAGCCGACTAGCGGGAATGAATGAGCAGTTCTTC. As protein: CASSRLAGMNEQFF. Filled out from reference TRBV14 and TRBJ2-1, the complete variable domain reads EAGVTQFPSHSVIEKGQTVTLRCDPISGHDNLYWYRRVMGKEIKFLLHFVKESKQDESGMPNNRFLAERTGGTYSTLKVQPAELEDSGVYFCASSRLAGMNEQFFGPGTRLTVL.